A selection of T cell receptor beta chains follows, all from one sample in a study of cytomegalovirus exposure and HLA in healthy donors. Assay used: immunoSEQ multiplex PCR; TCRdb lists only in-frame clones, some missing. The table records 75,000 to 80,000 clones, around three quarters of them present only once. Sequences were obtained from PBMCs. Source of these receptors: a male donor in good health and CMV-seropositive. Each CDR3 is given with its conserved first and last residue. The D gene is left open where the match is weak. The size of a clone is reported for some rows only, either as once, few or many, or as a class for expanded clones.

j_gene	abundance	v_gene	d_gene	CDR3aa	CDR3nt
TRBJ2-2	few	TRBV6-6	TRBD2	CASGWLAGGNTGELFF	TGTGCCAGCGGGTGGCTAGCGGGAGGGAACACCGGGGAGCTGTTTTTT
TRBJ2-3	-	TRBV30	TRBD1	CAWSEGTGSTDTQYF	TGTGCCTGGAGTGAGGGGACAGGAAGCACAGATACGCAGTATTTT
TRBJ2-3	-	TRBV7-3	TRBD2	CASSLLAGGLLGTDTQYF	TGTGCCAGCAGCTTACTAGCGGGAGGTCTCTTGGGCACAGATACGCAGTATTTT
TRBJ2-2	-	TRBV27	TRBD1	CASLRQGGTGELFF	TGTGCCAGCCTACGACAGGGTGGTACCGGGGAGCTGTTTTTT
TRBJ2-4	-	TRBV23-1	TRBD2	CASSQSSGASKNIQYF	TGCGCCAGCAGTCAATCTAGCGGGGCGTCCAAAAACATTCAGTACTTC
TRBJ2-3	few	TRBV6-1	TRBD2	CASISAGAGTDTQYF	TGTGCCAGCATCTCAGCGGGAGCTGGCACAGATACGCAGTATTTT
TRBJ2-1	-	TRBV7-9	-	CASTPNEQFF	TGTGCCAGCACCCCAAATGAGCAGTTCTTC
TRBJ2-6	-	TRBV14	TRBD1	CASISRDRGLGANVLTF	TGTGCCAGCATATCGAGAGACAGGGGGCTTGGGGCCAACGTCCTGACTTTC
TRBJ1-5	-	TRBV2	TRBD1	CASRRTGGGGQPQHF	TGTGCCAGCAGACGGACAGGGGGCGGCGGTCAGCCCCAGCATTTT
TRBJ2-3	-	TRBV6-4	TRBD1	CASSDGQGATDTQYF	TGTGCCAGCAGTGACGGACAGGGGGCCACAGATACGCAGTATTTT
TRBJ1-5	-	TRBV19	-	CASSLRANQPQHF	TGTGCCAGTAGTCTGAGGGCGAATCAGCCCCAGCATTTT
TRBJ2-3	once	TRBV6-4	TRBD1	CASSDQGATDTQYF	TGTGCCAGCAGTGACCAGGGGGCCACAGATACGCAGTATTTT
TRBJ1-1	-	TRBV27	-	CASQGSYSEAFF	TGTGCCAGCCAGGGGAGTTATTCTGAAGCTTTCTTT